This record concerns one TCR beta chain sequence. The antigen is not known. Treatment of the sample: roughly ten-day PBMC culture with coronavirus spike peptide pools or control peptides (ViraFEST assay). Fresh replacement IL-2 medium substituted for half the medium on days 3 and 7. CDR3 length equals 13 residues. V lost 7 bases and J lost 7, with 19 bases in between. Looked up from germline, CDR1 is GTSNPN and CDR2 is SVGIG (reference sequence). The sample originates from a study of vaccination and CD4 T cells after COVID-19. Study context: A positive SARS-CoV-2 nasal swab PCR result was recorded for each convalescent patient; about nine were mild and one severe. Overlapping peptides covering the spike proteins of SARS-CoV-2, HCoV-NL63, HCoV-OC43 and HCoV-229E were added to stimulate cells.

Oncomine TCR Beta short-read sequencing was applied to DNA from cultured CD4+ T cells. CD4+ T cells were cultured, and genomic DNA was extracted from them. From the PCR reads, TCRdb called clonotypes with MiXCR, one entry per CDR3 protein. The data hold roughly 16,000 distinct CDR3 sequences, with around 46% observed a single time. The source of this sequence is a human donor who had recovered from COVID-19. The sequencing used CD4+ T cells from blood, cultured in vitro, collected after SARS-CoV-2 vaccination. The chain links TRBV30 to TRBJ1-2; no clear D. The CDR3 sequence: CASTSRIRGGYTF. DNA of the CDR3: TGTGCCTCCACGTCGAGGATTCGGGGTGGCTACACCTTC.